The entry that follows covers one TCR beta chain sequence. This clone was observed once. What antigen it recognizes has not been identified. No much larger clonotype is one base removed from it; base qualities were not supplied. This entry belongs to a study of cytomegalovirus exposure and HLA in healthy donors (dated by TCRdb to about 2017). About the full investigation: According to a later analysis, one platform produced both the 110 or so validation repertoires and the roughly 650 repertoires of the first cohort. The study was designed to test whether signatures of past pathogen exposure could be identified by cataloging public T cell receptors. To predict cytomegalovirus infection status, the study combined high-throughput TCR immunosequencing, statistical association of individual TCRs with disease status, and machine learning. Along with the roughly 700-subject first cohort, a separate validation cohort of over a hundred different subjects was used.

Results the study describes overall, beyond this receptor: Subsequent analysis determined that TCRs grouped into clusters in the first cohort also showed a tendency toward co-occurrence across the roughly 120 validation repertoires, and roughly 94% of cluster scores exceeded 0. In vitro tests confirmed that a few of the cytomegalovirus-associated TCR beta chains recognize cytomegalovirus antigens. Cytomegalovirus status was reported to be diagnosed by the classifier with high specificity and sensitivity in both the original and validation cohorts. The authors suggested that the approach could potentially be generalized to other disease states and immunological phenotypes. Most TCR sequences were observed very rarely across donors, whereas some public TCRs were present in many individuals. A total of around 150 TCR beta chains were listed by the study as associated with cytomegalovirus. All 120 or so repertoires were used to score co-occurrence in the validation cohort in a later analysis, because that analysis had no HLA typing for the cohort.

The library was obtained by the immunoSEQ multiplex PCR assay. The authors processed their data as follows. A statistical classification framework was developed to diagnose cytomegalovirus status using the catalog of TCR beta chain sequences. Held by TCRdb, this immuneACCESS table contains in-frame sequences only and omits some clones. Under half of the omission traces to an unresolved V gene where checked; the cause of the rest is unknown. D and trimming come from the DNA, and the V and J calls and clone size come from that table. The sample table contains about 56,000 clones; only one count was recorded for roughly 87% of them. The ten biggest clones cover around 16% of the sample. Separate from the roughly 700-subject first cohort, the validation cohort of about 130 subjects was the group to which the donors belonged. Its CDR3 holds 16 amino acids, cysteine through phenylalanine. CDR3 DNA is the only sequence kept; it has 48 bases, read in frame from the first base. Trimming costs V 5 bases and J 0 bases, and their ends lie 15 bases apart. The germline V gene encodes CDR1 SGHKS and CDR2 YYEKEE (reference sequence).

This sequence uses TRBV5-5 and TRBJ1-3, and the D gene may be TRBD1, 5 bases matching. This receptor was obtained from a woman younger than 35 in good health and CMV-seronegative. The material sequenced was PBMCs. This receptor has the CDR3 CASSTTGGDSGNTIYF. The sequenced DNA is TGTGCCAGCAGTACCACCGGGGGGGACTCTGGAAACACCATATATTTT.